The clone carrying this T cell receptor (beta chain) has just one count. The sample originates from a study of blood T cell repertoires in COVID-19. Study-wide background: Sites in the United States, Italy and Spain provided acute and convalescent COVID-19 samples. From T cells, B-cell-depleted T cells, or PBMCs came the material, which was cDNA or gDNA.

Per the original methods: Quantification of nucleated cells was approximated via reference gene primer amplification. The table came from immunoSEQ multiplex PCR; TCRdb's copy has only in-frame clones and leaves some out. D and trimming were read from the DNA, whereas the V and J calls and clone size are those reported in that table. The sample lists more than 20,000 clones; over 80% were seen once. In germline, CDR1 is LGHNA, CDR2 YNFKEQ. After removal of 1 base from V and 7 bases from J, the junction contained 7 bases not matched to a gene. This CDR3 has 16 residues. This chain joins TRBV4-2 and TRBJ1-4; 9 bases align to TRBD1. This TCR derives from an elderly man with active or convalescent COVID-19. Sequencing was carried out using peripheral blood. CDR3 DNA sequence: TGTGCCAGCAGCCAAGGGGACAGGGAGAGTCGTGAAAAACTGTTTTTT. It translates to CASSQGDRESREKLFF.